This paragraph covers one T cell receptor beta chain sequence. Its specificity is not known. Everyone who donated was a healthy bone marrow donor. This sample is drawn from a study of cytomegalovirus exposure and HLA in healthy donors. Study-level results: The study listed roughly 150 cytomegalovirus-associated TCR beta chains.

CDR3 length: 16 residues. After removal of 4 bases from V and 4 bases from J, the junction contained 10 bases not matched to a gene. Germline assignment: CDR1 SNHLY and CDR2 FYNNEI. PCR primers comprised 60 Vbeta and 13 Jbeta primers. Assay used: immunoSEQ multiplex PCR; TCRdb lists only in-frame clones, some missing. The sample carries 100,000 to 150,000 clones, 73% recorded once. The material sequenced was PBMCs. V usage is TRBV2 and J usage is TRBJ1-3; 7 bases are shared with TRBD1. This clonotype was obtained from a man in his sixties in good health and CMV-seropositive. The CDR3 DNA reads TGTGCCAGCAGTGTGGCGACAGGGTCCCCAGGAAACACCATATATTTT. Protein sequence: CASSVATGSPGNTIYF.